The 13 T cell receptor beta chains given below trace back to one sample, sequenced in a study of T cells in Graves' hyperthyroidism and ophthalmopathy. Researchers took RNA transcripts and amplified the TCR beta CDR3 regions from them. First-round RT-PCR with HTBI primers amplified the TCR CDR3 region. TCRdb used MiXCR to reprocess the multiplex PCR reads, holding one entry per CDR3 protein. Of approximately 530,000 distinct CDR3 sequences in the sample, around 15% were seen once. The sequenced material came from blood. The receptors were sampled from a woman under 30 with Graves' hyperthyroidism.

The sample holds many counts of this clonotype. V and J are TRBV19 and TRBJ2-1; 8 nucleotides align to TRBD2. Germline CDR1 LNHDA, CDR2 SQIVND (reference sequence). The CDR3 loop spans 16 amino acids. V dropped 4 bases and J dropped 7; count of bases not matched to a gene: 12. In DNA form, the CDR3 reads TGTGCCAGTAGTAACTTAGCGGGGAGGGCCAGGAATGAGCAGTTCTTC. It translates to CASSNLAGRARNEQFF.

The chain carries TRBV20-1 and TRBJ2-1, with 8 bases identical to TRBD2. CDR3 length: 16 residues. V lost 0 bases to trimming and J lost 6 bases; unmatched junction nucleotides: 10. CDR1 and CDR2 from the germline V gene are DFQATT and SNEGSKA (reference sequence). The CDR3 sequence is CSARDWAGGTPNEQFF. Written as DNA, the CDR3 is TGCAGTGCTAGAGATTGGGCGGGAGGAACCCCCAATGAGCAGTTCTTC.

This clonotype was counted ten times or more. The V gene is TRBV13, the J gene TRBJ2-5, with TRBD2 matching over 10 bases. The CDR3 is 16 residues long. Germline loops: CDR1 PRHDT, CDR2 FYEKMQ (reference sequence). V dropped 2 bases and J dropped 4; count of bases not matched to a gene: 7. CDR3 bases: TGTGCCAGCAGCTTAACCCTAGCGGGAGTTCGAGAGACCCAGTACTTC. Amino acids: CASSLTLAGVRETQYF.

A word on this clonotype: One junction end does not reproduce the germline sequence, and a read error may be involved. The chain employs TRBV18 and TRBJ2-2; the D gene could be TRBD1 or TRBD2 (5 bases each). The CDR3 loop spans 17 amino acids. Looked up from germline, CDR1 is KGHSH and CDR2 is LQKENI. The CDR3 is CASSPRGKGQNTGELLF. CDR3 DNA: TGTGCCAGCTCACCACGGGGGAAGGGGCAGAACACCGGGGAGCTGCTTTTT.

The V gene is TRBV28, the J gene TRBJ2-1, with D maybe TRBD1 (5 bases). Germline-derived CDR1 and CDR2 are MDHEN and SYDVKM. The V end lost 3 bases, the J end lost 4 bases, and 10 bases lay between the germline ends. The CDR3 has 14 residues. The CDR3 here is CASSFWAGYNEQFF. CDR3 coding DNA: TGTGCCAGCAGTTTTTGGGCAGGGTACAATGAGCAGTTCTTC.

In its sample, this clonotype was seen many times. This chain links TRBV5-5 with TRBJ2-3; D tentatively reads TRBD1 or TRBD2 (5 bases each). With 5 bases removed from V and 3 bases from J, the gap between germline ends came to 16 bases. Germline-derived CDR1 and CDR2 are SGHKS and YYEKEE (reference sequence). The CDR3 runs 15 residues. The CDR3 DNA is TGTGCCAGCAGACTAGACTGGGGGAGAACAGATACGCAGTATTTT. As protein: CASRLDWGRTDTQYF.

This clonotype was seen at least ten times. The chain carries TRBV7-6 and TRBJ2-3, with 11 bases aligning to TRBD2. This CDR3 region has 16 residues. The germline V gene encodes CDR1 SGHVS and CDR2 FNYEAQ. J lost 5 bases, V lost 7 bases, and 11 bases had no gene match. The CDR3 is CASKQNSGGAGDTQYF. The CDR3 DNA sequence: TGTGCCAGCAAACAGAATAGCGGGGGGGCGGGAGATACGCAGTATTTT.

This clonotype was detected many times. The chain carries TRBV24-1 and TRBJ2-5, with 9 bases matching TRBD1. Trimming cost V 1 base and J 5 bases; bases outside gene matches: 4. The CDR3 is 15 amino acids. Germline lookup yields CDR1 KGHDR and CDR2 SFDVKD. DNA for the CDR3: TGTGCCACCAGTGATTTCGACAGGGGGAAGGAGACCCAGTACTTC. Translating gives CATSDFDRGKETQYF.

The chain recombines TRBV6-1 with TRBJ2-1; D is possibly TRBD2 (6 bases). This CDR3 spans 14 amino acids. The V and J ends lost 6 bases and 8 bases respectively, with 17 bases between them. The germline gives CDR1 MNHNS, CDR2 SASEGT. The CDR3 DNA sequence: TGTGCCAGCAGCCGGACAACAAGGAGGGATGAGCAGTTCTTC. It translates to CASSRTTRRDEQFF.

V and J are TRBV6-2 or TRBV6-3 and TRBJ1-5; perhaps TRBD1 as D (6 bases). The CDR3 has 14 residues. V dropped 6 bases and J dropped 3 bases, with 12 bases sitting between them. CDR1 is MNHEY and CDR2 is SVGEGT in the germline V gene. In DNA, the CDR3 is TGTGCCAGCAGCCGGGACAATGCCAATCAGCCCCAGCATTTT. It encodes CASSRDNANQPQHF.

This clonotype has at least ten counts. DNA for the CDR3: TGTGCCAGCAGTCTCAGGGGGGTCGGGGGTACGCAGTATTTT. Translated: CASSLRGVGGTQYF. The genes are TRBV28 and TRBJ2-3; possibly TRBD1 for D (7 bases). This CDR3 region has 14 residues. Germline V gene data show CDR1 as MDHEN and CDR2 as SYDVKM. Trimming left V 5 bases short and J 8 bases short, with 17 bases between.

V and J are TRBV29-1 and TRBJ2-7, with 7 bases fitting TRBD2. Trimming cost V 4 bases and J 6 bases; bases outside gene matches: 12. There are 14 residues in the CDR3. CDR1 is SQVTM and CDR2 is ANQGSEA in the germline V gene. The CDR3 region is CSVVFSPGGREQYF. CDR3 DNA sequence: TGCAGCGTTGTGTTCAGCCCGGGAGGTCGCGAGCAGTACTTC.

The count of this clonotype is one. J is TRBJ2-5 and V is TRBV9, with TRBD2 as a possible D gene (5 bases). V lost 0 bases and J lost 2, with 8 bases in between. Looked up from germline, CDR1 is SGDLS and CDR2 is YYNGEE. This CDR3 is 14 amino acids long. The DNA of the CDR3 is TGTGCCAGCAGCGTAGGGACTTTGCAAGAGACCCAGTACTTC. This translates into CASSVGTLQETQYF.